The clone carrying this T cell receptor (beta chain) has a handful of counts. The V gene's germline CDR1 is DFQATT and CDR2 SNEGSKA (reference sequence). The CDR3 loop spans 11 amino acids. V lost 4 bases and J 8 bases, leaving 11 bases between the germline ends. This record comes from a study of blood T cell repertoires in COVID-19. Assay: immunoSEQ multiplex PCR; the TCRdb copy retains only in-frame clones and omits some. The top ten clones hold roughly 8.7% of a sample with about 180,000 clones, around 85% of them seen once. The origin of this receptor is a man over 45 with active or convalescent COVID-19. Sequences were obtained from peripheral blood. This rearrangement joins TRBV20-1 to TRBJ1-2; no clear D. The CDR3 protein is CSATTFFGYTF. CDR3 in DNA: TGCAGTGCTACGACATTTTTCGGCTACACCTTC.